This T cell receptor (beta chain) was identified in a study of blood T cell repertoires in COVID-19. For the study at large: Both acute and convalescent COVID-19 samples were obtained from the United States, Italy and Spain. PBMCs, B-cell-depleted T cells, or T cells provided the cDNA or gDNA that made up the material.

Original methodology: The authors estimated nucleated cell counts from reference gene primer amplification. The assay was immunoSEQ multiplex PCR, and TCRdb's table has in-frame clones only and misses some. D and trimming were read from the DNA, whereas the V and J calls and clone size are those reported in that table. Of 240,000 or so clones listed, about 80% are singletons. The germline CDR1 and CDR2 sequences are MNHNS and SASEGT. J was trimmed by 0 bases and V by 2 bases; bases with no gene match: 15. This CDR3 has 20 residues. The sample was peripheral blood. The sequence was collected from a woman aged 80 or older with acute or convalescent COVID-19. V and J are TRBV6-1 and TRBJ1-4; 7 nucleotides align to TRBD1. The CDR3 DNA is TGTGCCAGCAGTGAATGGGTCCGGATGGGACAGTCCACAACTAATGAAAAACTGTTTTTT. This sequence encodes CASSEWVRMGQSTTNEKLFF.